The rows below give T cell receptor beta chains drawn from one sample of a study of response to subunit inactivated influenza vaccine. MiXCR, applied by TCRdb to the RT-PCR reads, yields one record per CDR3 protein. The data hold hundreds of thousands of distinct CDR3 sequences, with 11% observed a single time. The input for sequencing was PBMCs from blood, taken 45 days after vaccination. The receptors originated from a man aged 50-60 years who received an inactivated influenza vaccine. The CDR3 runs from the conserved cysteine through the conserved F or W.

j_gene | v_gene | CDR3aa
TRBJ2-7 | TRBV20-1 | CSASGLAGSWVQYF
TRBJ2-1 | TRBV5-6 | CAARSLISNEQFF
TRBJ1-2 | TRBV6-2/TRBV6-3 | CASRGREDEGYTF
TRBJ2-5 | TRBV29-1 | CSETTVGETQYF
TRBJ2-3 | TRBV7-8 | CASGQGVDTQYF
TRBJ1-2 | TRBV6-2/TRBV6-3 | CASSQSDRGSSFF
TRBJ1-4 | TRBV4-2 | CASSPRGVGEEKLFF
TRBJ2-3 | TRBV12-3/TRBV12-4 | CASSFETGVYQDTQYF
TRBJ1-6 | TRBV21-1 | CASSKVGANNSPLHF
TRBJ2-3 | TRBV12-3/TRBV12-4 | CASRQQGFGTDTQYF